These 28 T cell receptor beta chains were all obtained from the same sample, sequenced in a study of vaccination effects on CD4 cells after COVID-19. Expansion with viral peptide pools was applied to antigen-specific CD4+ T cells by the ViraFEST assay prior to sequencing. Scientists isolated CD4+ T cells after a roughly nine-day culture period ended. Nucleocapsid antibody tests were negative, and the vaccine recipients had no prior SARS-CoV-2 infection. Profiling relied on immunoSEQ multiplex PCR, and the TCRdb table lists in-frame clones only, not all of them. The sample has around 79,000 clones, about four fifths seen once. Their cognate antigens are unknown. This sample comprised CD4+ T cells from PBMCs cultured with SARS-CoV-2 spike peptides, obtained before COVID-19 vaccination. Source of these receptors: a human donor who received a COVID-19 vaccine.

This clone was counted a single time. The chain couples TRBV6-5 to TRBJ2-7; D is unresolved. Germline assignment: CDR1 MNHEY and CDR2 SVGAGI. V lost 5 bases and J lost 2, with 13 bases in between. The CDR3 contains 14 residues. CDR3 region: CASSRAPRAYEQYV. DNA of the CDR3: TGTGCCAGCAGTCGTGCCCCCCGGGCCTACGAGCAGTACGTC.

This clone turned up a few times. The V and J genes are TRBV19 and TRBJ2-6; TRBD2 agrees at 11 bases. In germline, CDR1 is LNHDA, CDR2 SQIVND (reference sequence). The CDR3 sequence is 17 residues long. Trimming removed 7 bases from V and 0 bases from J; junction bases left unmatched: 5. The CDR3, as DNA: TGTGCCAGTAACTTAGCGGGGGGGAGCTCTGGGGCCAACGTCCTGACTTTC. It specifies CASNLAGGSSGANVLTF. The full variable domain, rest sourced from reference TRBV19 and TRBJ2-6, is DGGITQSPKYLFRKEGQNVTLSCEQNLNHDAMYWYRQDPGQGLRLIYYSQIVNDFQKGDIAEGYSVSREKKESFPLTVTSAQKNPTAFYLCASNLAGGSSGANVLTFGAGSRLTVL.

The chain couples TRBV28 to TRBJ2-2; 9 bases are a match to TRBD1. Germline V lookup: CDR1 MDHEN, CDR2 SYDVKM. V shed 11 bases and J 6 bases; nucleotides not matched to a gene: 10. The CDR3 has 14 residues. The CDR3 DNA follows: TGTGCCTCCGAGACAGGGGGTTTAGCCGGGGAGCTGTTTTTT. This gives the protein CASETGGLAGELFF.

This chain joins TRBV5-1 and TRBJ1-4; no reliable D call. Per the germline V gene, CDR1 is SGHRS and CDR2 is YFSETQ. Trimming took off 1 base at V and 0 bases at J, with 7 bases between the two ends. The CDR3 contains 15 residues. In DNA form, the CDR3 reads TGCGCCAGCAGCTTGACAAGAGCAACTAATGAAAAACTGTTTTTT. Translating gives CASSLTRATNEKLFF.

The gene calls are TRBV9 and TRBJ1-3; a possible D gene is TRBD1 (5 bases). The length of the CDR3 is 14 residues. Germline V gene sequence: CDR1 SGDLS, CDR2 YYNGEE. Trimming pared 0 bases from V and 4 bases from J, leaving 8 bases between. The CDR3 is CASSVAGTGNTIYF. For the CDR3, the DNA is TGTGCCAGCAGCGTAGCGGGGACCGGAAACACCATATATTTT.

The gene calls are TRBV5-1 and TRBJ2-1; D not certain. Germline V gives CDR1 SGHRS, CDR2 YFSETQ. The CDR3 loop spans 15 amino acids. Trimming cost V 1 base and J 3 bases, with 11 bases left between them. The CDR3 bases are TGCGCCAGCAGCTTGCCCCCTCCGGGCTACAATGAGCAGTTCTTC. Translation: CASSLPPPGYNEQFF.

This chain connects TRBV6-2 or TRBV6-3 to TRBJ1-4; 7 positions agree with TRBD1. This CDR3 contains 14 residues. In germline, CDR1 is MNHEY, CDR2 SVGEGT. After removal of 4 bases from V and 4 bases from J, the junction contained 3 bases not matched to a gene. CDR3 sequence (DNA): TGTGCCAGCAGTTGGGGACAGAATAATGAAAAACTGTTTTTT. Its translation: CASSWGQNNEKLFF.

This chain joins TRBV28 and TRBJ1-1; maybe TRBD1 (5 bases). V was shortened by 5 bases and J by 2 bases, with 12 bases between the two germline ends. The CDR3 has 14 amino acids. Looked up from germline, CDR1 is MDHEN and CDR2 is SYDVKM. CDR3 in amino acids: CASSGRGHNTEAFF. CDR3 bases: TGTGCCAGCAGTGGAAGGGGCCATAACACTGAAGCTTTCTTT. The full variable domain, with the rest looked up from reference TRBV28 and TRBJ1-1, is DVKVTQSSRYLVKRTGEKVFLECVQDMDHENMFWYRQDPGLGLRLIYFSYDVKMKEKGDIPEGYSVSREKKERFSLILESASTNQTSMYLCASSGRGHNTEAFFGQGTRLTVV.

V gene TRBV27 combines with J gene TRBJ1-1; D remains ambiguous. Germline CDR1 MNHEY, CDR2 SMNVEV (reference sequence). V gave up 6 bases and J gave up 1 base, with 9 bases separating them. The CDR3 loop spans 13 amino acids. The CDR3 sequence is CASRRGPNTEAFF. The CDR3 region has the DNA TGTGCCAGCAGGCGTGGCCCGAACACTGAAGCTTTCTTT.

In DNA, the CDR3 is TGTGCCAGCAGCTTAAGGCGACTAGCGGCCTCCTACAATGAGCAGTTCTTC. Its protein product is CASSLRRLAASYNEQFF. V usage is TRBV7-2 and J usage is TRBJ2-1; 9 bases are shared with TRBD2. The CDR3 has 17 amino acids. Germline CDR1 SGHTA, CDR2 FQGNSA. J gave up 0 bases and V 2 bases, and 5 bases lay outside the gene matches.

J is TRBJ1-3 and V is TRBV2; D gene unclear. Germline CDR1 is SNHLY and CDR2 is FYNNEI. The CDR3 totals 15 residues. V was trimmed by 7 bases and J by 1 base, leaving 14 bases between them. The CDR3 protein is CASTQSEFSGNTIYF. Here the CDR3 DNA reads TGTGCCAGCACCCAATCAGAATTTTCTGGAAACACCATATATTTT.

The V call is TRBV5-1, the J call TRBJ1-2; 8 bases line up with TRBD1. The germline V gene has CDR1 SGHRS and CDR2 YFSETQ. The CDR3 spans 15 residues. The trim removed 2 bases at V and 2 bases at J, leaving 5 bases unmatched. The CDR3 sequence is CASSFTGGANYGYTF. The DNA for the CDR3 is TGCGCCAGCAGCTTTACAGGGGGGGCAAACTATGGCTACACCTTC.

V usage is TRBV7-3 and J usage is TRBJ2-3, with 10 bases aligning to TRBD1. Losses at the gene ends were 3 bases for V and 5 bases for J; bases not matched to a gene: 5. The CDR3 spans 15 residues. From germline, CDR1 is SGHTA and CDR2 FQGTGA. The CDR3 nucleotides read TGTGCCAGCAGCTTCGGACAGGGGGGCAGAGATACGCAGTATTTT. Its translation: CASSFGQGGRDTQYF.

V and J are TRBV2 and TRBJ1-1, with 7 bases identical to TRBD1. Trimming cost V 5 bases and J 1 base; bases outside gene matches: 4. Germline CDR1 SNHLY, CDR2 FYNNEI. This CDR3 comprises 14 residues. CDR3: CASSTTGTNTEAFF. Written as DNA, the CDR3 is TGTGCCAGCAGTACGACAGGGACGAACACTGAAGCTTTCTTT.

This clone came up a few times. The V gene is TRBV4-1, the J gene TRBJ1-6; the D is unclear. Trimming took 0 bases from V and 7 from J, leaving 4 bases between them. Germline CDR1 reads MGHRA; CDR2 reads YSYEKL. The CDR3 is 13 amino acids. The CDR3 sequence: CASSQDTNSPLHF. CDR3 in DNA: TGCGCCAGCAGCCAAGATACGAATTCACCCCTCCACTTT.

The J gene is TRBJ1-4, the V gene TRBV3-1 (or the pseudogene TRBV3-2), with unresolved D. The CDR3 loop spans 14 amino acids. Trimming removed 0 bases at V and 5 bases at J, with 7 bases between. The V gene's germline CDR1 is LGHDT and CDR2 YNNKEL (reference sequence). CDR3 DNA sequence: TGTGCCAGCAGCCAAGATCCTGTAAATGAAAAACTGTTTTTT. Protein: CASSQDPVNEKLFF.

The sample holds a few counts of this clone. The chain has TRBV2 and TRBJ1-5, with TRBD1 identical over 8 bases. Germline V lookup: CDR1 SNHLY, CDR2 FYNNEI. The junction had 4 bases not matched to a gene; V was cut back by 4 bases and J by 2 bases. This CDR3 is built from 15 residues. The CDR3 here is CASSGQGAGNQPQHF. The CDR3 nucleotides read TGTGCCAGCAGTGGGCAGGGGGCCGGCAATCAGCCCCAGCATTTT.

This chain connects TRBV21-1 to TRBJ1-6. TRBV21-1 is a documented pseudogene. This CDR3 is 15 amino acids long. The CDR3 is CASRRGGSYNSPLHF. CDR3 coding DNA: TGTGCCAGCAGGAGGGGGGGCTCCTATAATTCACCCCTCCACTTT.

This chain links TRBV3-1 (or the pseudogene TRBV3-2) with TRBJ2-5; possibly TRBD1 for D (5 bases). Germline CDR1 reads LGHDT; CDR2 reads YNNKEL (reference sequence). The length of the CDR3 is 15 residues. V was shortened by 0 bases and J by 4 bases, with 12 bases between the two germline ends. CDR3 bases: TGTGCCAGCAGCCAAGAGGGCAGGGTGAGAGAGACCCAGTACTTC. It specifies CASSQEGRVRETQYF.

The rearrangement uses TRBV6-5 and TRBJ2-5, with a tentative D call TRBD2 (5 bases). V lost 4 bases, J lost 2 bases, and 14 bases lay in between. The CDR3 runs to 15 residues. Germline V lookup: CDR1 MNHEY, CDR2 SVGAGI. The CDR3 is CASSFRLTGQETQYF. DNA of the CDR3: TGTGCCAGCAGTTTCCGTTTGACGGGGCAAGAGACCCAGTACTTC.

This clone is medium-sized. The chain uses TRBV5-1 and TRBJ2-5, with D perhaps matching TRBD1 (5 bases). The V end lost 0 bases, the J end lost 3 bases, and 12 bases lay between the germline ends. The CDR3 loop spans 15 amino acids. The germline gives CDR1 SGHRS, CDR2 YFSETQ. In DNA, the CDR3 is TGCGCCAGCAGCTTGGATCAGACAGCCAAAGAGACCCAGTACTTC. It translates to CASSLDQTAKETQYF.

V and J are TRBV2 and TRBJ1-5; 11 nucleotides agree with TRBD1. Germline V lookup: CDR1 SNHLY, CDR2 FYNNEI. J was trimmed by 6 bases and V by 3 bases; bases with no gene match: 1. CDR3 size: 14 residues. The CDR3 spells CASSEGTGGQPQHF. CDR3 coding DNA: TGTGCCAGCAGTGAGGGGACAGGGGGTCAGCCCCAGCATTTT.

In its sample, this clone was seen a few times. The chain employs TRBV29-1 and TRBJ1-5, with unresolved D. This CDR3 comprises 13 residues. CDR1 and CDR2 from the germline V gene are SQVTM and ANQGSEA. V was cut by 6 bases and J by 1 base, with 10 bases left in between. Written as DNA, the CDR3 is TGCAGCGTGGCCGGGTCGAGCAATCAGCCCCAGCATTTT. Residues: CSVAGSSNQPQHF.

V usage is TRBV6-5 and J usage is TRBJ2-5, with TRBD2 as a possible D gene (7 bases). This CDR3 is 15 amino acids long. V was pared by 8 bases and J by 3 bases, with 19 bases between. Germline values: CDR1 MNHEY, CDR2 SVGAGI. Here the CDR3 reads CASRFGGGSEETQYF. For the CDR3, the DNA is TGTGCCAGCCGGTTTGGGGGGGGCTCAGAAGAGACCCAGTACTTC.

This CDR3 reads CATSRGGSTNEKLFF. In DNA form, the CDR3 reads TGTGCCACCAGCAGAGGGGGGTCGACTAATGAAAAACTGTTTTTT. The chain uses TRBV15 and TRBJ1-4, with D tentatively TRBD1 (5 bases). Germline CDR1 is LNHNV and CDR2 is YYDKDF (reference sequence). The CDR3 totals 15 residues. V dropped 1 base and J dropped 2 bases, with 8 bases sitting between them.

The chain uses TRBV7-2 and TRBJ2-3, with TRBD2 identical over 7 bases. The CDR3 is 14 amino acids. V shed 0 bases and J 5 bases; nucleotides not matched to a gene: 2. The germline V gene encodes CDR1 SGHTA and CDR2 FQGNSA. The CDR3 coding sequence is TGTGCCAGCAGCTTAGCCGGCGGGGGAGATACGCAGTATTTT. Amino acids: CASSLAGGGDTQYF.

This clone came up a few times. The gene calls are TRBV14 and TRBJ2-2; D is undetermined. Germline lookup yields CDR1 SGHDN and CDR2 FVKESK. The CDR3 sequence is 18 residues long. The ends were cut back, 0 bases at V and 2 bases at J, with 16 bases in the middle. CDR3 loop: CASSQDYSSAYNTGELFF. The CDR3 DNA reads as TGTGCCAGCAGCCAAGATTATTCTTCAGCGTACAACACCGGGGAGCTGTTTTTT.

The CDR3 sequence is CASGFHSDTQYF. CDR3 bases: TGTGCTAGTGGTTTCCACTCGGATACGCAGTATTTT. This chain connects TRBV12-5 to TRBJ2-3; no firm D call. V lost 3 bases and J lost 6, with 7 bases in between. Germline CDR1 LGHNT, CDR2 FRNRAP. This CDR3 contains 12 residues.